This T cell receptor beta chain was found in a study of identical twins. This clonotype has more than one count but fewer than ten. Germline CDR1 and CDR2: SGHRS and YFSETQ. V lost 4 bases, J lost 6 bases, and 16 bases lay in between. The CDR3 is made up of 14 amino acids. TCRdb called the 5' RACE reads again in MiXCR, with one record for every CDR3 protein. Among roughly 720,000 distinct CDR3 sequences listed, 15% to 20% were seen once. These data were also reused for a study on T cells expressing NK-cell markers.

The TCR sequence derives from a woman between 18 and 30 years old in good health. Sequencing was done on a sample of PBMCs. The chain employs TRBV5-1 and TRBJ1-1; possibly TRBD1 for D (5 bases). The CDR3 protein is CASSTGPLEAEAFF. The CDR3 coding sequence is TGCGCCAGCAGCACGGGGCCCCTGGAGGCTGAAGCTTTCTTT.